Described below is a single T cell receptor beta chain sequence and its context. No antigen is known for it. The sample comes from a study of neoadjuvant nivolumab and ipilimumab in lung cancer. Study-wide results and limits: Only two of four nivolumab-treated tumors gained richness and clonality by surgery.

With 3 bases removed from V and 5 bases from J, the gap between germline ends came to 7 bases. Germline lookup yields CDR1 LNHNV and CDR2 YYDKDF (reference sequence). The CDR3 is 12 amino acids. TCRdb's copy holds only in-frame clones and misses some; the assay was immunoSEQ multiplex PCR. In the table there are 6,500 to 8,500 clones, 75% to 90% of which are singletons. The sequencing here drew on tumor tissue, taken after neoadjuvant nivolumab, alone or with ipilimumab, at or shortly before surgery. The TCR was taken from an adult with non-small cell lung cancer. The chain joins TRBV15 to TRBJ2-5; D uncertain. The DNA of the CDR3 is TGTGCCACCAGCAGCCTCGGGGAGACCCAGTACTTC. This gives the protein CATSSLGETQYF.